This T cell receptor (beta chain) was sequenced during a study of shared clonotypes between healthy human individuals (dated by TCRdb to 2020 to 2022). Background for the entire study: Three men and two women, aged 18 to 49 years, made up the cohort. Different laboratories and diverse techniques were used to prepare libraries and sequence TCR repertoires, to increase sequencing depth and limit assay-specific biases. To estimate repertoire size and how much clonotype sharing occurs between individuals, the study deeply sequenced the blood TCR repertoires of several healthy adults. Each donor's leukapheresis produced roughly between roughly 0.94 and 9.5 billion PBMCs. Per donor, three plates each were used for CD4 naive and CD4 memory, two for CD8 naive, and one for CD8 memory.

Regarding this clone: The target of this receptor is not known. No much larger clone is present one base from it, and per-base qualities are unavailable.

Reading from cysteine to phenylalanine, the CDR3 counts 14 amino acids. Kept here is only the CDR3 DNA, which spans 42 bases and is read in frame from base 1. Via the germline V gene, CDR1 is KGHSH and CDR2 LQKENI. Trimming removed 3 bases from V and 6 bases from J; the gene matches leave 6 bases unexplained. For the CD8 naive samples, CD45RO-negative cells were positively selected for CCR7, yielding a CD45RA+CCR7+ population from which TemRA cells were excluded. The donors were healthy, HIV-negative adults who had no recently reported acute infections or vaccinations. Only Caucasian adults living in Nashville, Tennessee, USA were represented among the donors. Blood was collected by leukapheresis, and PBMCs were isolated by Ficoll-Histopaque density gradient centrifugation and then cryopreserved in liquid nitrogen vapor phase. Purity and quantity of every magnetically sorted T cell population were checked by analytical flow cytometry. Genomic DNA was isolated from every sorted fraction and measured by UV absorbance on a Nanodrop 2000c.

On the study overall, not on this receptor specifically: Higher generation probabilities were observed for clonotypes shared by all four sorted-subset donors than for non-shared clonotypes. Across several donors, about 5.2% of naive CD4, roughly 3.5% of naive CD8, 2.3% of memory CD4, and 0.4% to 0.45% of memory CD8 clonotypes were shared. Based on pairwise subsampling, the degree of clonotype sharing among donors was expected to be affected by sequencing depth. Naive subsets generally had larger estimated clonotype richness than memory subsets did. Because the study included a small number of donors, the genetic and exposure-history diversity represented was limited. Even with the large sequencing depth, rarefaction of the sorted-subset datasets indicated that sequencing was incomplete. Sampling was restricted to blood, and TCR repertoires in tissues likely differ from the TCR repertoires found in blood.

Using the deep immunoSEQ assay, TCR CDR3 regions were amplified from genomic DNA by multiplex PCR. Extracted genomic DNA from each cell subset was distributed evenly across all wells of several immunoSEQ 96-well plates, and each plate was treated as a replicate. For sorted subsets, each replicate PCR was loaded with 200 to 250 ng genomic DNA, equivalent to approximately 27,000 T cell genomes. The purified libraries were quantified using a Qubit 3.0 fluorometer, sized with a Bioanalyzer 2100, and then quantified again using the KAPA Library Quantification kit. Every immunoSEQ 96-well plate was sequenced on a separate single-read 150-cycle Illumina NextSeq 550 flow cell. Processing in the source paper ran as follows. Because only junctional sequences without quality scores were contained in the immunoSEQ output, filtering matching that applied to full-length reads could not be performed. To assign V/J genes and CDR3, sequences were annotated using PyIR, a Python wrapper for IgBLAST v1.9, with IMGT germline references. Reads with weak V/J assignments (E-value above 1e-6), missing CDR3, stop codons, out-of-frame junctions, or ambiguous translated residues were removed. A V3J clonotype was defined by an identical inferred V gene, J gene, and CDR3 amino acid sequence. Percentage overlap between repertoires was calculated by dividing the number of shared unique clonotypes by the size of the smaller repertoire. RTK rarefaction, the Chao1 estimator, and Recon v2.1 estimates of unobserved clonotypes were used to assess repertoire richness. For all TCRbeta clonotypes obtained by the gDNA method from a few donors, generation probabilities were computed with OLGA. TCRdb holds this immuneACCESS table with in-frame rearrangements only. Some clones are missing; in checked studies, unresolved V genes explain under half, and the rest has no known cause. The V and J calls and the clone size are those of that table, but D and trimming were determined from the DNA. The sample table holds roughly 2 million clones, of which about 95% were seen once. Jointly, the top ten make up 0.9% to 1.4% of the sample.

The sample taken for sequencing was naive CD8+ T cells sorted from blood. The cell subset or site tag for this specimen amounts to: CD45RA+CCR7+. The V and J segments used are TRBV18 and TRBJ1-2; 8 central nucleotides agree with TRBD1. This clonotype originated in a man between 18 and 29 years old in good health. The nucleotide sequence reads as follows: TGTGCCAGCTCACCCCTGGGACAGGAGGATGGCTACACCTTC. This encodes CASSPLGQEDGYTF.